These 30 T cell receptor beta chains were all obtained from the same sample, sequenced in a study of T cells in Graves' hyperthyroidism and ophthalmopathy (dated by TCRdb to the late 2010s). Library method: multiplex PCR. The reads were generated on an Illumina HiSeq 2000. The TCR beta CDR3 regions were amplified from the RNA transcripts. A first-round RT-PCR of the TCR CDR3 used the HTBI primer set with the Qiagen OneStep RT-PCR kit. The public reads were run again by TCRdb, first through fastp at Q25 and then through MiXCR, and only productive beta chains were kept. Rows matching on CDR3 protein sequence are summarized as one entry with the most common DNA and genes. This sample has under 350,000 distinct CDR3 sequences in its table, and approximately 13% of those were observed once. 30% to 40% of the sample lies in the top ten. Sequencing was done on a sample of blood. Receptors originate from a woman in her forties with Graves' ophthalmopathy.

This clonotype was picked up many times. The rearrangement links TRBV15 to TRBJ2-7; D unresolved. Germline V CDR1 and CDR2: LNHNV, YYDKDF (reference sequence). There are 13 residues in the CDR3. Deletions cut 0 bases from V and 8 bases from J, with 11 bases between. CDR3 DNA: TGTGCCACCAGCAGAGATCGCCACCCCCAGCAGTACTTC. Amino acid sequence: CATSRDRHPQQYF. Based on the CDR3 plus reference TRBV15 and TRBJ2-7, the full variable domain is DAMVIQNPRYQVTQFGKPVTLSCSQTLNHNVMYWYQQKSSQAPKLLFHYYDKDFNNEADTPDNFQSRRPNTSFCFLDIRSPGLGDTAMYLCATSRDRHPQQYFGPGTRLTVT.

In the case of this clonotype: A read error may explain this, as a much larger clone is one base away. V usage is TRBV20-1 and J usage is TRBJ2-1; 11 bases match TRBD2. V lost 5 bases and J lost 13; bases outside the gene matches: 13. Germline V lookup: CDR1 DFQATT, CDR2 SNEGSKA (reference sequence). The CDR3 contains 14 residues. The CDR3: CSAGPGLAGPTQFF. DNA for the CDR3: TGCAGTGCTGGACCTGGACTAGCGGGTCCGACCCAGTTCTTC.

This clonotype was detected ten times or more. The chain has TRBV2 and TRBJ1-3, with TRBD1 as a possible D gene (5 bases). This CDR3 has 14 amino acids. CDR1 is SNHLY and CDR2 is FYNNEI in the germline V gene. V was clipped by 7 bases and J by 4 bases, with 14 bases between them. The CDR3 spells CASNTGVGGNTIYF. In nucleotides, the CDR3 is TGTGCCAGCAATACGGGGGTAGGCGGAAACACCATATATTTT. The whole variable domain, remainder taken from reference TRBV2 and TRBJ1-3, is EPEVTQTPSHQVTQMGQEVILRCVPISNHLYFYWYRQILGQKVEFLVSFYNNEISEKSEIFDDQFSVERPDGSNFTLKIRSTKLEDSAMYFCASNTGVGGNTIYFGEGSWLTVV.

Regarding this clonotype: A much larger clone lies a single base off, so this may be a read error. The J gene is TRBJ2-3, the V gene TRBV6-1; D possibly corresponds to TRBD2 (6 bases). Per the germline V gene, CDR1 is MNHNS and CDR2 is SASEGT. The CDR3 has 17 amino acids. CDR3: CAGRTTIYGGRTDTQYF. The CDR3 DNA reads as TGTGCCGGCAGGACTACTATCTACGGGGGTCGCACAGATACGCAGTATTTT.

This clonotype has at least ten counts. Written as DNA, the CDR3 is TGTGCCAGCAGCGGACGAGGACAGCTTGGAAGTGGCTACACCTTC. This encodes CASSGRGQLGSGYTF. This chain joins TRBV5-4 and TRBJ1-2, with TRBD1 as a possible D gene (6 bases). Germline V gene lookup returns CDR1 SGHNT and CDR2 YYREEE (reference sequence). This CDR3 is 15 amino acids long. The ends were cut back, 4 bases at V and 7 bases at J, with 20 bases in the middle.

There are a few counts of this clonotype. The CDR3 DNA is TGTGCCAGCAGCCCCCTAGGGGGGGGAGGCTACACCTTC. Amino acid sequence: CASSPLGGGGYTF. The V gene is TRBV7-8, the J gene TRBJ1-2; D is possibly TRBD1 (6 bases). This CDR3 comprises 13 residues. The V gene's germline CDR1 is SGHVS and CDR2 FQNEAQ. Trimming removed 5 bases at V and 8 bases at J, with 15 bases between.

The V call is TRBV5-1, the J call TRBJ2-7; possibly TRBD1 for D (6 bases). This CDR3 is 14 amino acids long. V was trimmed by 4 bases and J by 1 base, leaving 12 bases between them. Looked up from germline, CDR1 is SGHRS and CDR2 is YFSETQ. CDR3 residues: CASSRDTGSYEQYF. The CDR3 region has the DNA TGCGCCAGCAGCCGGGACACTGGTTCCTACGAGCAGTACTTC.

The V gene is TRBV27, the J gene TRBJ2-2, with D perhaps matching TRBD1 or TRBD2 (6 bases each). CDR3 size: 14 residues. V gave up 10 bases and J gave up 1 base, with 13 bases separating them. Germline V gene data show CDR1 as MNHEY and CDR2 as SMNVEV (reference sequence). The CDR3 region has the DNA TGTGCCACACGTCGGGGGCAGAACACCGGGGAGCTGTTTTTT. Translation gives CATRRGQNTGELFF.

This clonotype occurred many times. The gene calls are TRBV7-2 and TRBJ2-3; TRBD1 aligns across 8 bases. This CDR3 is 15 amino acids long. CDR1 and CDR2 from the germline V gene are SGHTA and FQGNSA. V was clipped by 2 bases and J by 3 bases; unmatched bases: 4. The chain's CDR3 is CASSLRTGRTDTQYF. The CDR3 DNA follows: TGTGCCAGCAGCTTAAGGACAGGGAGGACAGATACGCAGTATTTT.

This clonotype was counted at least ten times. The V gene is TRBV12-3 or TRBV12-4, the J gene TRBJ2-2, with D possibly TRBD2 on 5 matching bases. The CDR3 consists of 14 residues. V shed 7 bases and J shed 0 bases, with 9 bases lying between them. CDR3: CASKRVANTGELFF. CDR3 coding DNA: TGTGCCAGCAAGAGGGTAGCGAACACCGGGGAGCTGTTTTTT.

The chain recombines TRBV15 with TRBJ2-5; 7 nucleotides line up with TRBD1. The CDR3 covers 13 residues. Per germline, CDR1 LNHNV and CDR2 YYDKDF (reference sequence). After removal of 8 bases from V and 2 bases from J, the junction contained 5 bases not matched to a gene. CDR3 sequence reads: CATGRQGQETQYF. CDR3 in DNA: TGTGCCACCGGGAGACAGGGACAAGAGACCCAGTACTTC.

This clonotype was found many times. The chain is built from TRBV3-1 and TRBJ2-7; 8 positions match TRBD1. In germline, CDR1 is LGHDT, CDR2 YNNKEL (reference sequence). The CDR3 is made up of 15 amino acids. With V trimmed by 1 base and J by 3 bases, 5 bases remained unmatched. The CDR3 DNA is TGTGCCAGCAGCCAAGGTGGGACAGGAGTCTACGAGCAGTACTTC. It yields the protein CASSQGGTGVYEQYF.

This clonotype has ten or more counts. The chain employs TRBV9 and TRBJ1-2; D might be TRBD1 (6 bases). Germline assignment: CDR1 SGDLS and CDR2 YYNGEE. This CDR3 region has 14 residues. The V and J ends lost 4 bases and 2 bases respectively, with 12 bases between them. The CDR3 DNA reads as TGTGCCAGCAGCCCCTCGCAGGGGAACTATGGCTACACCTTC. Translation: CASSPSQGNYGYTF.

V gene TRBV16 combines with J gene TRBJ1-1, with D hard to call. The germline V gene encodes CDR1 KGHSY and CDR2 FQNENV. Trimming removed 0 bases at V and 0 bases at J, with 5 bases between. The length of the CDR3 is 14 residues. CDR3 sequence reads: CASSQSYMNTEAFF. DNA of the CDR3: TGTGCCAGCAGCCAATCTTATATGAACACTGAAGCTTTCTTT.

This clonotype was counted at least ten times. CDR3 sequence: CASSLSGGFQPQHF. In DNA, the CDR3 is TGTGCCAGCAGTTTATCGGGGGGGTTTCAGCCCCAGCATTTT. This rearrangement joins TRBV27 to TRBJ1-5; D is possibly TRBD1 (5 bases). Per germline, CDR1 MNHEY and CDR2 SMNVEV (reference sequence). This CDR3 has 14 amino acids. V lost 0 bases to trimming and J lost 6 bases, with 9 bases between them.

This clonotype was seen many times. The chain employs TRBV6-1 and TRBJ1-4, with a weak D call TRBD1 (6 bases). CDR1 is MNHNS, CDR2 SASEGT, per germline. The CDR3 sequence is 15 residues long. The ends were cut back, 5 bases at V and 4 bases at J, with 14 bases in the middle. CDR3 nucleotides: TGTGCCAGCAGTCGACGGCAGGGGATTAATGAAAAACTGTTTTTT. This sequence encodes CASSRRQGINEKLFF.

The chain is built from TRBV10-3 and TRBJ2-2, with 10 nucleotides matching TRBD2. J gave up 4 bases and V 0 bases, and 8 bases lay outside the gene matches. This CDR3 is 18 amino acids long. Germline V CDR1 and CDR2: ENHRY, SYGVKD. The CDR3 region is CAISESRVAGGSTGELFF. CDR3 nucleotides: TGTGCCATCAGTGAGTCAAGGGTAGCGGGAGGTAGCACCGGGGAGCTGTTTTTT.

The chain couples TRBV20-1 to TRBJ2-7, with D unclear. CDR1 DFQATT and CDR2 SNEGSKA come from the germline V gene (reference sequence). The CDR3 is 14 residues long. V lost 3 bases and J 5 bases, leaving 17 bases between the germline ends. CDR3 nucleotides: TGCAGTGCTAGCACCGGGTCCCCCGTCGACGAGCAGTACTTC. Amino acid sequence: CSASTGSPVDEQYF.

This clonotype was seen ten or more times. This sequence joins TRBV28 and TRBJ1-4; 7 bases map to TRBD1. Germline lookup yields CDR1 MDHEN and CDR2 SYDVKM. The CDR3 runs 19 residues. V was clipped by 6 bases and J by 2 bases; unmatched bases: 18. CDR3 protein: CASRNRQGSVVWTNEKLFF. CDR3 bases: TGTGCCAGCAGAAACCGACAGGGCAGTGTTGTGTGGACTAATGAAAAACTGTTTTTT.

This clonotype was found many times. The chain joins TRBV7-9 to TRBJ2-7; D remains unclear. V was trimmed by 5 bases and J by 6 bases, leaving 20 bases between them. This CDR3 has 15 residues. Germline CDR1 reads SEHNR; CDR2 reads FQNEAQ (reference sequence). Here the CDR3 reads CASSPQGFLASEQYF. The CDR3 nucleotides are TGTGCCAGCAGCCCCCAAGGGTTCCTCGCGTCCGAGCAGTACTTC.

This clonotype was detected many times. The genes are TRBV2 and TRBJ2-3; the D gene is possibly TRBD2 (7 bases). Germline loops: CDR1 SNHLY, CDR2 FYNNEI. This CDR3 has 15 residues. Trimming took 7 bases from V and 1 from J, leaving 15 bases between them. CDR3 DNA sequence: TGTGCCAGCATCGGAGGCGGGGGCGGCACAGATACGCAGTATTTT. This codes for CASIGGGGGTDTQYF.

As regards this clonotype: One end of the junction does not line up with germline, which may come from a read error. This chain links TRBV14 with TRBJ2-5, with D maybe TRBD2 (5 bases). The CDR3 contains 13 residues. Germline CDR1 is SGHDN and CDR2 is FVKESK. The CDR3: CASSRGSWESQYF. The CDR3, as DNA: TGTGCCAGCAGCCGTGGAAGTTGGGAGAGCCAGTACTTC.

At least ten counts were recorded for this clonotype. CDR3 DNA: TGTGCCAGCAGTTTAAATCAGGGGAGAGGACCTAATGAAAAACTGTTTTTT. This sequence encodes CASSLNQGRGPNEKLFF. The V gene is TRBV28, the J gene TRBJ1-4, with a possible D match to TRBD1 (6 bases). Germline V gives CDR1 MDHEN, CDR2 SYDVKM. The CDR3 runs to 17 residues. The V and J ends lost 2 bases and 3 bases respectively, with 16 bases between them.

This clonotype was recorded many times. This rearrangement joins TRBV28 to TRBJ1-5, with 8 bases that match TRBD1. The CDR3 has 14 amino acids. V lost 6 bases and J lost 0; bases outside the gene matches: 1. CDR1 and CDR2 (germline): MDHEN, SYDVKM. DNA for the CDR3: TGTGCCAGCAGACAGGGGGGTAGCAATCAGCCCCAGCATTTT. Translation: CASRQGGSNQPQHF. Full variable domain (missing parts from reference TRBV28 and TRBJ1-5): DVKVTQSSRYLVKRTGEKVFLECVQDMDHENMFWYRQDPGLGLRLIYFSYDVKMKEKGDIPEGYSVSREKKERFSLILESASTNQTSMYLCASRQGGSNQPQHFGDGTRLSIL.

In its sample, this clonotype was seen many times. V usage is TRBV5-6 and J usage is TRBJ2-7, with a tentative D call TRBD1 (6 bases). The germline V and J ends were trimmed by 4 bases and 7 bases, with 21 bases remaining between them. CDR1 and CDR2 from the germline V gene are SGHDT and YYEEEE. The CDR3 extends over 15 amino acids. For the CDR3, the DNA is TGTGCCAGCAGCGCGTGGGGGACACCGGGGACGGAGCAGTACTTC. Translated, it gives CASSAWGTPGTEQYF.

The chain is built from TRBV20-1 and TRBJ2-3, with 10 bases identical to TRBD2. Trimming took 3 bases from V and 0 from J; bases not matched to a gene: 9. Germline lookup yields CDR1 DFQATT and CDR2 SNEGSKA (reference sequence). The CDR3 loop spans 17 amino acids. The CDR3 DNA follows: TGCAGTGCTAGCCCTCTAGCGGGGGCACCTAGCACAGATACGCAGTATTTT. Protein product: CSASPLAGAPSTDTQYF.

This clonotype was observed a single time. This may be a read error, as it is one base from a much larger clone. V is TRBV5-1 and J is TRBJ1-6, with D hard to call. This CDR3 region has 14 residues. Germline CDR1 SGHRS, CDR2 YFSETQ. The CDR3 nucleotides are TGCGTCAGCAGCGGCCAGGTTGGTAATTCACCCCTCCACTTT. This sequence encodes CVSSGQVGNSPLHF.

At least ten counts were recorded for this clonotype. The CDR3 DNA reads as TGTGCCAGCATCCTTTTGGGGGGGGACTCTGAAGCTTTCTTT. Its translation: CASILLGGDSEAFF. The V call is TRBV28, the J call TRBJ1-1, with D possibly TRBD1 on 5 matching bases. This CDR3 is 14 amino acids long. V was cut by 7 bases and J by 6 bases, with 18 bases left in between. Germline lookup yields CDR1 MDHEN and CDR2 SYDVKM.

There are many counts of this clonotype. The rearrangement joins TRBV19 to TRBJ2-7; a possible D gene is TRBD2 (6 bases). Trimming left V 4 bases short and J 5 bases short, with 18 bases between. In germline, CDR1 is LNHDA, CDR2 SQIVND (reference sequence). CDR3 length: 15 residues. CDR3 DNA: TGTGCCAGTAGTACCTCAGCGTGGGGAGGCGACGAGCAGTACTTC. This codes for CASSTSAWGGDEQYF.

This chain joins TRBV7-2 and TRBJ2-7; TRBD2 aligns across 14 bases. The V gene's germline CDR1 is SGHTA and CDR2 FQGNSA. V was clipped by 5 bases and J by 1 base; unmatched bases: 10. CDR3 length: 18 amino acids. In DNA form, the CDR3 reads TGTGCCAGCAGCCTGAAGACTAGCGGGGGGGCAGGATCCTACGAGCAGTACTTC. Translating it yields CASSLKTSGGAGSYEQYF.